The text below deals with one T cell receptor beta chain. Its antigen is not known. Germline V CDR1 and CDR2: SGHNT, YYREEE (reference sequence). V was pared by 7 bases and J by 0 bases, with 4 bases of the junction left unmatched. The CDR3 contains 14 residues. The data stem from a study of cytomegalovirus exposure and HLA in healthy donors. General study findings and limits: Later analysis suggested links between common viral pathogens and several top significant clusters. Based on reports, TCR beta sequences accurately predicted HLA-A and HLA-B alleles for most subjects. Presence/absence analysis assumed near-uniform sequencing depth across donors. In an earlier analysis, about 87% or about 30%: the productive usage of most TCR beta V segments.

Both 60 Vbeta primers and 13 Jbeta primers went into the PCR. Measured with immunoSEQ multiplex PCR; TCRdb has only the in-frame clones, and not every one. This table holds 65,000 to 80,000 clones, 65% to 75% found once. The TCR was taken from a man aged 35 to 55 in good health and CMV-seropositive. This chain uses TRBV5-4 with TRBJ2-4; 7 nucleotides line up with TRBD2. The sequenced material came from PBMCs. CDR3 in DNA: TGTGCCAGCGAAGTAGCGGGAGCCAAAAACATTCAGTACTTC. The encoded protein is CASEVAGAKNIQYF.